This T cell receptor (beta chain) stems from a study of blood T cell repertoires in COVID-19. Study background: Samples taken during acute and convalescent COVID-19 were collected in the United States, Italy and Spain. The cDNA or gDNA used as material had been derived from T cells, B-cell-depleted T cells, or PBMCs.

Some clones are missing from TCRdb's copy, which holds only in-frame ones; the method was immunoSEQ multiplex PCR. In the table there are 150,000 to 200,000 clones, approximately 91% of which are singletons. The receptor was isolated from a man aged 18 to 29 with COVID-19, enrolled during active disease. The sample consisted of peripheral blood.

CDR3 nucleotides: TGTGCCAGCAGCGGCGGGATTGGAGGGGAGACCCAGTACTTC. It encodes CASSGGIGGETQYF. V is TRBV13 and J is TRBJ2-5; a possible D gene is TRBD2 (6 bases). The CDR3 extends over 14 amino acids. CDR1 is PRHDT, CDR2 FYEKMQ, per germline (reference sequence). V was pared by 5 bases and J by 5 bases, with 15 bases between.